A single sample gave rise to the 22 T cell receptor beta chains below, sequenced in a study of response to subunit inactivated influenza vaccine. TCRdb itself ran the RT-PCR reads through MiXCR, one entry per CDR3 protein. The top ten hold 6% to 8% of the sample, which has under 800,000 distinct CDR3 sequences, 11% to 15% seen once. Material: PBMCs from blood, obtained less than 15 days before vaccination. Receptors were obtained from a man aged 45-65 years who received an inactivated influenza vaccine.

CDR3 residues: CASSAGTHTDTQYF. CDR3 DNA sequence: TGTGCCAGCAGCGCTGGGACACACACAGATACGCAGTATTTT. The gene calls are TRBV9 and TRBJ2-3, with D tentatively TRBD1 (6 bases). CDR3 length: 14 amino acids. V lost 3 bases and J lost 2, with 10 bases in between. Germline V gene lookup returns CDR1 SGDLS and CDR2 YYNGEE.

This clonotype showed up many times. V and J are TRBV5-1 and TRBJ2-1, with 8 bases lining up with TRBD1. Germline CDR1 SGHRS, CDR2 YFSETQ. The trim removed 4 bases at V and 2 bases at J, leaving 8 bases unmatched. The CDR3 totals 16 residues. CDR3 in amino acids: CASSAIQGVPYNEQFF. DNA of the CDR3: TGCGCCAGCAGCGCCATACAGGGGGTCCCCTACAATGAGCAGTTCTTC. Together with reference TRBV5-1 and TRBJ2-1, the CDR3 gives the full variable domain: KAGVTQTPRYLIKTRGQQVTLSCSPISGHRSVSWYQQTPGQGLQFLFEYFSETQRNKGNFPGRFSGRQFSNSRSEMNVSTLELGDSALYLCASSAIQGVPYNEQFFGPGTRLTVL.

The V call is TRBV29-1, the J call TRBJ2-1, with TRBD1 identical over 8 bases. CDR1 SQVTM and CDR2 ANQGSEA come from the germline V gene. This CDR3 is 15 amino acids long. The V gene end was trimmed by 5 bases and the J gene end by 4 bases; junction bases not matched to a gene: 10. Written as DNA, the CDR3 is TGCAGCGTTATAACACGGGACAGGAGATACAATGAGCAGTTCTTC. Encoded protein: CSVITRDRRYNEQFF.

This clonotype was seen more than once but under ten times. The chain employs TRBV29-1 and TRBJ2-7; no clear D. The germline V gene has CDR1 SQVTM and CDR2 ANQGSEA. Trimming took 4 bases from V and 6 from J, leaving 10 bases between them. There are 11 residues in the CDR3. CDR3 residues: CSVGTPLEQYF. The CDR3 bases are TGCAGCGTTGGGACCCCTCTCGAGCAGTACTTC.

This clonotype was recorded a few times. This CDR3 is CASSFEQYF. The CDR3 nucleotides read TGTGCCAGCAGTTTCGAGCAGTACTTC. The rearrangement uses TRBV27 and TRBJ2-7; D is undetermined. The V and J ends lost 3 bases and 6 bases respectively, with 0 bases between them. Germline V lookup: CDR1 MNHEY, CDR2 SMNVEV (reference sequence). This CDR3 is built from 9 residues.

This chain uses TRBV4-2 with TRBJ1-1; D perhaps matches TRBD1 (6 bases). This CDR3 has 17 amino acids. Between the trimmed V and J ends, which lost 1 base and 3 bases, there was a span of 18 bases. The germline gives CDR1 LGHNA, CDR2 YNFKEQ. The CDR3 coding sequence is TGTGCCAGCAGCCAAGGGTCATTCCAGGGGACGGACACTGAAGCTTTCTTT. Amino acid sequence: CASSQGSFQGTDTEAFF.

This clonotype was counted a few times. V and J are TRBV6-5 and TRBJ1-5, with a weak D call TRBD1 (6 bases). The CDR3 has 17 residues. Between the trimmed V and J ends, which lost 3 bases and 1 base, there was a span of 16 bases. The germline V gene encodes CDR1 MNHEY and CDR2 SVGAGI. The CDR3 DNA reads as TGTGCCAGCAGTTATACGCGAGGGGGGGCGAGCAATCAGCCCCAGCATTTT. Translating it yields CASSYTRGGASNQPQHF.

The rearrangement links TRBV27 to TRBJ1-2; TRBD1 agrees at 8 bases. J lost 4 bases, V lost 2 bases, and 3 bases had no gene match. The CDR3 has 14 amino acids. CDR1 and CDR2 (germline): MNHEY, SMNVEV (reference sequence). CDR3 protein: CASSLHTGGYGYTF. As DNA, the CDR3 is TGTGCCAGCAGTTTACACACAGGGGGCTATGGCTACACCTTC.

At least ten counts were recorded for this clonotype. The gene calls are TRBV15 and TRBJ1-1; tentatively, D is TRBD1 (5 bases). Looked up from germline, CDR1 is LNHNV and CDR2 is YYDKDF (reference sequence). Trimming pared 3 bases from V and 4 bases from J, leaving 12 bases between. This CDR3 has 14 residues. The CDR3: CATSSGPGFTEAFF. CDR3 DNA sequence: TGTGCCACCAGCAGTGGCCCAGGGTTCACTGAAGCTTTCTTT.

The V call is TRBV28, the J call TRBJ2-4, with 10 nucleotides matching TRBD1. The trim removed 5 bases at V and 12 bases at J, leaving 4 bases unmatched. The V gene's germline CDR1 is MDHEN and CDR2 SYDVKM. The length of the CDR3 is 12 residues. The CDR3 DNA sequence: TGTGCCAGCAGTCTAGGGACAGGGGCTCAGTACTTC. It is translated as CASSLGTGAQYF.

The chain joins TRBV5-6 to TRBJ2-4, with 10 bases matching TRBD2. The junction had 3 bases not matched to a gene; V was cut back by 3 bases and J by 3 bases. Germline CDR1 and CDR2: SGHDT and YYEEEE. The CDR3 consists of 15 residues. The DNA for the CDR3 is TGTGCCAGCAGCTCACTAGCGGGGCTCAAAAACATTCAGTACTTC. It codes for CASSSLAGLKNIQYF. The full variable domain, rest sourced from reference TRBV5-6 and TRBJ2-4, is DAGVTQSPTHLIKTRGQQVTLRCSPKSGHDTVSWYQQALGQGPQFIFQYYEEEERQRGNFPDRFSGHQFPNYSSELNVNALLLGDSALYLCASSSLAGLKNIQYFGAGTRLSVL.

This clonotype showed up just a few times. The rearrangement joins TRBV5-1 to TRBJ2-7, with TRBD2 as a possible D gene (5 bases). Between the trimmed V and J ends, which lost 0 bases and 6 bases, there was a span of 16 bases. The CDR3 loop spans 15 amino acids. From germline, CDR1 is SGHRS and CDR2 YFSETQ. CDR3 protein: CASSLDGSVRVEQYF. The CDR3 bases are TGCGCCAGCAGCTTGGACGGTAGCGTAAGGGTCGAGCAGTACTTC.

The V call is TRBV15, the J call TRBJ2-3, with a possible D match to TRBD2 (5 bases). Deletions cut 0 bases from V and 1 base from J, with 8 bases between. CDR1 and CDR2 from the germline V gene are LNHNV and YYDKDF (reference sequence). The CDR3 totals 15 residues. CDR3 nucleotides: TGTGCCACCAGCAGAGATTGGCGGGGCACAGATACGCAGTATTTT. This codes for CATSRDWRGTDTQYF.

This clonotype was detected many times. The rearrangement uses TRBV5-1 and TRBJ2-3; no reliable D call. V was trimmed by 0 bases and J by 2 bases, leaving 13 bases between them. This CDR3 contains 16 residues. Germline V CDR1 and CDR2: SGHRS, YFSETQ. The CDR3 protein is CASSLESATPTDTQYF. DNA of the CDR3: TGCGCCAGCAGCTTGGAATCTGCCACCCCCACAGATACGCAGTATTTT.

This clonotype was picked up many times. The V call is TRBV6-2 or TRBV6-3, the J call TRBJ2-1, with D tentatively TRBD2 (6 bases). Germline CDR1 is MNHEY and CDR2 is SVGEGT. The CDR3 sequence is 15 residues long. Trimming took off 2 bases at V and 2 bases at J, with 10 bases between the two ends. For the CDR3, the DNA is TGTGCCAGCAGTTACGGGGGGAGAGCCTACAATGAGCAGTTCTTC. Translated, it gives CASSYGGRAYNEQFF.

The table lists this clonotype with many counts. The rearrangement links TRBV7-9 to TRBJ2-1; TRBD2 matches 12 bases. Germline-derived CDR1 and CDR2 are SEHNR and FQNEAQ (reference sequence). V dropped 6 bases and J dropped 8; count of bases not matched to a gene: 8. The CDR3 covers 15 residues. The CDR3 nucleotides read TGTGCCAGCAGTTACGGACTAGCGGGACGATATGAGCAGTTCTTC. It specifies CASSYGLAGRYEQFF.

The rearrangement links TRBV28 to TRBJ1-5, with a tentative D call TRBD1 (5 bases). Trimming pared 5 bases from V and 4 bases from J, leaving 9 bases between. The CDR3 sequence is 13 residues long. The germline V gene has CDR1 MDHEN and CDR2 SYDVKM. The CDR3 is CASSGARNQPQHF. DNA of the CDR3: TGTGCCAGCAGTGGGGCACGAAATCAGCCCCAGCATTTT.

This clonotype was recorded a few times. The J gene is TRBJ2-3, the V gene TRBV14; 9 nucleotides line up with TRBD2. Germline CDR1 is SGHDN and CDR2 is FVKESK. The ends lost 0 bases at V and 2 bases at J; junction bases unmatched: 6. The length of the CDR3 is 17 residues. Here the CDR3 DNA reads TGTGCCAGCAGCCAAGAAAGGCTAGCGGGAATCACAGATACGCAGTATTTT. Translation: CASSQERLAGITDTQYF.

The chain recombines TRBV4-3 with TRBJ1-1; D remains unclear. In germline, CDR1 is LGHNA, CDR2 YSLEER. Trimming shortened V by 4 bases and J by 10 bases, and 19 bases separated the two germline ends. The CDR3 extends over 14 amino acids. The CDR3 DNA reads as TGCGCCAGCAGCCCGACGATCAGTGCTGTCGGAGCTTTCTTT. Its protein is CASSPTISAVGAFF.

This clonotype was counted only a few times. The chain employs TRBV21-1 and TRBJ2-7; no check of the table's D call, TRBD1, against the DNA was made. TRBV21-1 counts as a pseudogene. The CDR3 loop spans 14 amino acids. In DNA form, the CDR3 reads TGTGCCAGCAGCCTACGGACAGATATCTACGAGCAGTACTTC. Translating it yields CASSLRTDIYEQYF.

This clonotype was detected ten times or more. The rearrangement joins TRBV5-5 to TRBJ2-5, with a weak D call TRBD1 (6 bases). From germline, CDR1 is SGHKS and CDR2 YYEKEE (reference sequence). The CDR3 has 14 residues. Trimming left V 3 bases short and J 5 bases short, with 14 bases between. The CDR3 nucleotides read TGTGCCAGCAGCTCATCACAGGGTAGGGAGACCCAGTACTTC. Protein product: CASSSSQGRETQYF.

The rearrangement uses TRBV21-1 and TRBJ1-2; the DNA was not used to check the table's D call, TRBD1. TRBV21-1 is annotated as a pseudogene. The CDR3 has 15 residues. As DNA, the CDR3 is TGTGCCAGCAGCACAAGGTGGGGGGAAATGTGCGGCTACACCTTC. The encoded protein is CASSTRWGEMCGYTF.